This T cell receptor beta chain was found in a study of T cell responses to AZD1222 COVID-19 vaccine. General observations from the study: Only 5 or 6 AZD1222 recipients tested seropositive at baseline. Donors, mostly white British, included more females; clonal diversity was possibly underestimated.

Only in-frame clones appear in the TCRdb table, and some are missing; sequencing was by immunoSEQ multiplex PCR. The sample includes some 160,000 clones, approximately 89% seen only once; the top ten take approximately 4%. Trimming shortened V by 3 bases and J by 5 bases, and 13 bases separated the two germline ends. The germline CDR1 and CDR2 sequences are KGHDR and SFDVKD. CDR3 size: 14 residues. For this clone: No antigen is known for it.

The gene calls are TRBV24-1 and TRBJ2-7, with TRBD2 as a possible D gene (5 bases). The TCR comes from an adult in good health. Material: peripheral blood, obtained on day 0 of AZD1222 vaccination. The CDR3 sequence is CATSDRTRSHEQYF. CDR3 coding DNA: TGTGCCACCAGTGATAGGACTCGCTCTCACGAGCAGTACTTC.